What follows are 5 T cell receptor beta chains derived from one specimen sequenced in a study of T cells in Graves' hyperthyroidism and ophthalmopathy. There were TCR beta CDR3 regions amplified from RNA transcripts. Researchers ran a first-round RT-PCR on the TCR CDR3 using the HTBI primer set. TCRdb used MiXCR to reprocess the multiplex PCR reads, holding one entry per CDR3 protein. The sample consists of roughly 570,000 distinct CDR3 sequences, about 45% of them appearing once. Sequences were obtained from peripheral blood or thyroid tissue (not recorded which). The receptors shown here come from an adult woman with Graves' disease, either hyperthyroidism or ophthalmopathy (not recorded which).

The J gene is TRBJ1-2, the V gene TRBV2; D is perhaps TRBD1 (5 bases). In germline, CDR1 is SNHLY, CDR2 FYNNEI. The CDR3 spans 14 residues. Trimming removed 0 bases at V and 6 bases at J, with 11 bases between. As DNA, the CDR3 is TGTGCCAGCAGTGAAGCAGGGGACTCCAATGGCTACACCTTC. Translation gives CASSEAGDSNGYTF.

V and J are TRBV10-1 and TRBJ2-3; 7 bases match TRBD2. The CDR3 has 12 amino acids. V was clipped by 10 bases and J by 2 bases; unmatched bases: 3. CDR1 WNHNN and CDR2 SYGVQD come from the germline V gene (reference sequence). CDR3 sequence reads: CATGTTTDTQYF. The CDR3, as DNA: TGCGCCACCGGGACTACCACAGATACGCAGTATTTT.

This clonotype was detected many times. The V gene is TRBV6-1, the J gene TRBJ1-3, with unresolved D. Trimming shortened V by 5 bases and J by 0 bases, and 8 bases separated the two germline ends. There are 14 residues in the CDR3. Germline CDR1 is MNHNS and CDR2 is SASEGT. The CDR3 DNA is TGTGCCAGCAGTAAGGTATCCTCTGGAAACACCATATATTTT. Translating it yields CASSKVSSGNTIYF.

This clonotype has only a few counts. The V and J genes are TRBV15 and TRBJ2-7, with TRBD1 identical over 7 bases. The CDR3 extends over 15 amino acids. The ends lost 1 base at V and 3 bases at J; junction bases unmatched: 6. Germline V CDR1 and CDR2: LNHNV, YYDKDF (reference sequence). The CDR3 spells CATSRVLTGLYEQYF. The CDR3, as DNA: TGTGCCACCAGCAGAGTTTTGACAGGGCTCTACGAGCAGTACTTC.

This clonotype has a count of ten or more. Here the CDR3 DNA reads TGTGCCAGCAGCTTAAAGTTGGGAGTTTCCCACGAGCAGTACTTC. Residues: CASSLKLGVSHEQYF. V is TRBV7-9 and J is TRBJ2-7; D is possibly TRBD2 (5 bases). The V end lost 2 bases, the J end lost 5 bases, and 16 bases lay between the germline ends. The length of the CDR3 is 15 residues. The germline V gene encodes CDR1 SEHNR and CDR2 FQNEAQ (reference sequence).